One and the same sample provided the 10 T cell receptor beta chains below, sequenced in a study of response to subunit inactivated influenza vaccine. TCRdb independently ran MiXCR on the RT-PCR reads; one entry per CDR3 protein. Of around 520,000 distinct CDR3 sequences listed, about 12% were seen once; the top ten hold roughly 10%. The starting material was PBMCs from blood, obtained on the day of vaccination. These receptors were taken from a man aged 50 or older who received an inactivated influenza vaccine.

The chain has TRBV29-1 and TRBJ2-7, with D possibly TRBD1 on 6 matching bases. Looked up from germline, CDR1 is SQVTM and CDR2 is ANQGSEA. The ends were cut back, 5 bases at V and 1 base at J, with 18 bases in the middle. The CDR3 consists of 15 residues. The DNA of the CDR3 is TGCAGCGTTCGTTTGCCTGGACAGCTATCCTACGAGCAGTACTTC. Its translation: CSVRLPGQLSYEQYF.

This sequence joins TRBV20-1 and TRBJ2-7, with D unclear. The CDR3 is 14 residues long. Germline-derived CDR1 and CDR2 are DFQATT and SNEGSKA (reference sequence). The germline V and J ends were trimmed by 8 bases and 6 bases, with 23 bases remaining between them. CDR3 coding DNA: TGCAGTTTACCCTCCGGCAGGTTCTCAGTCGAGCAGTACTTC. It specifies CSLPSGRFSVEQYF.

In this sample, this clonotype turned up once. This chain connects TRBV7-2 to TRBJ2-4; D is possibly TRBD2 (5 bases). Germline V gene lookup returns CDR1 SGHTA and CDR2 FQGNSA. The CDR3 sequence is 11 residues long. The ends were cut back, 5 bases at V and 11 bases at J, with 10 bases in the middle. The CDR3 nucleotides read TGTGCCAGCAGCGGTGGACTGGTTCAGTACTTC. This gives the protein CASSGGLVQYF.

In this sample, this clonotype turned up a few times. The rearrangement links TRBV24-1 to TRBJ2-3; tentative D call: TRBD1 (6 bases). This CDR3 spans 16 amino acids. Germline lookup yields CDR1 KGHDR and CDR2 SFDVKD. Trimming left V 5 bases short and J 2 bases short, with 16 bases between. Here the CDR3 reads CATSASDRRHTDTQYF. The CDR3 bases are TGTGCCACCAGTGCGAGCGACAGGCGCCACACAGATACGCAGTATTTT.

This clonotype was seen a handful of times. The V gene is TRBV7-8, the J gene TRBJ2-7; D remains ambiguous. Trimming left V 1 base short and J 2 bases short, with 9 bases between. The CDR3 contains 14 residues. Looked up from germline, CDR1 is SGHVS and CDR2 is FQNEAQ. DNA of the CDR3: TGTGCCAGCAGCTTAGAGATACGTACCTACGAGCAGTACTTC. This sequence encodes CASSLEIRTYEQYF. The whole variable domain, filled in from reference TRBV7-8 and TRBJ2-7, reads GAGVSQSPRYKVAKRGQDVALRCDPISGHVSLFWYQQALGQGPEFLTYFQNEAQLDKSGLPSDRFFAERPEGSVSTLKIQRTQQEDSAVYLCASSLEIRTYEQYFGPGTRLTVT.

DNA for the CDR3: TGCGCCAGCAGCCACCTACGGGGGGGCCTAGAGACCCAGTACTTC. This encodes CASSHLRGGLETQYF. The V gene is TRBV4-3, the J gene TRBJ2-5, with 8 nucleotides matching TRBD2. Germline assignment: CDR1 LGHNA and CDR2 YSLEER. The CDR3 runs to 15 residues. Trimming at V came to 3 bases and at J to 4 bases, leaving 7 bases not matched to a gene.

This clonotype appeared a few times. The CDR3 sequence is CSALTQGAYNSPLHF. CDR3 bases: TGCAGTGCTTTAACACAGGGCGCCTATAATTCACCCCTCCACTTT. The chain has TRBV20-1 and TRBJ1-6; a weak D match, TRBD1 (6 bases). Germline V gene lookup returns CDR1 DFQATT and CDR2 SNEGSKA (reference sequence). The CDR3 totals 15 residues. V was clipped by 5 bases and J by 2 bases, with 13 bases between them.

This clonotype was seen ten or more times. This sequence joins TRBV4-3 and TRBJ2-2, with a weak D call TRBD2 (5 bases). CDR1 and CDR2 (germline): LGHNA, YSLEER. The CDR3 sequence is 15 residues long. The V gene lost 4 bases and the J gene lost 5 bases, with 14 bases spanning the gap. CDR3 loop: CASSLTSPGTGELFF. Written as DNA, the CDR3 is TGCGCCAGCAGCCTGACGTCCCCGGGAACCGGGGAGCTGTTTTTT.

This clonotype was observed many times. The J gene is TRBJ2-2, the V gene TRBV9, with D possibly TRBD1 on 6 matching bases. Germline V gives CDR1 SGDLS, CDR2 YYNGEE. The V end lost 5 bases, the J end lost 7 bases, and 12 bases lay between the germline ends. This CDR3 contains 13 residues. The CDR3 sequence: CASRAGAGGELFF. The DNA for the CDR3 is TGTGCCAGCAGAGCAGGGGCGGGCGGGGAGCTGTTTTTT.

The chain has TRBV5-1 and TRBJ2-7; D is possibly TRBD2 (6 bases). V lost 4 bases, J lost 2 bases, and 13 bases lay in between. The CDR3 has 14 residues. The germline V gene encodes CDR1 SGHRS and CDR2 YFSETQ. The CDR3 here is CASSVTTSTYEQYF. The CDR3 DNA sequence: TGCGCCAGCAGCGTTACGACTAGTACCTACGAGCAGTACTTC.